These 30 T cell receptor beta chains share one sample of origin, sequenced in a study of Ad26.COV2.S vaccination and SARS-CoV-2 variants. Treatment specified: 19 received Ad26.COV2.S at low or high dose, single or two shots; several received placebo; per-sample allocation not given. It was on day 63 after the first vaccine or placebo injection that samples were taken. This table comes from immunoSEQ multiplex PCR, and its TCRdb copy is limited to in-frame clones, with some not included. The table has around 500,000 clones, around 89% seen once. The source material was peripheral blood, sampled in a trial of Ad26.COV2.S vaccine versus placebo. The receptor source for this set is a person aged 18-65 years who received the Ad26.COV2.S COVID-19 vaccine or a placebo.

The chain uses TRBV11-3 and TRBJ2-7, with a weak D call TRBD2 (5 bases). Germline V gene data show CDR1 as SGHNT and CDR2 as YENEEA. V dropped 5 bases and J dropped 5 bases, with 7 bases sitting between them. The CDR3 spans 11 residues. The DNA for the CDR3 is TGTGCCAGCAGCCACGGGAACGAGCAGTACTTC. Protein: CASSHGNEQYF.

The chain employs TRBV29-1 and TRBJ2-4, with D perhaps matching TRBD1 or TRBD2 (6 bases each). The CDR3 has 13 amino acids. The germline gives CDR1 SQVTM, CDR2 ANQGSEA. Trimming removed 1 base from V and 6 bases from J, with 10 bases in between. The CDR3 bases are TGCAGCGTTGAAGGTCCGGGGGCAAACATTCAGTACTTC. This sequence encodes CSVEGPGANIQYF.

CDR3 nucleotide sequence: TGTGCCAGCAGCCCACCGGACAGGGTGAGTTCCTTGGCTTTCTTT. Residues: CASSPPDRVSSLAFF. This chain uses TRBV4-2 with TRBJ1-1; 8 bases are a match to TRBD1. CDR1 is LGHNA and CDR2 is YNFKEQ in the germline V gene. The V segment lost 4 bases and the J segment 11 bases; nucleotides outside the gene matches: 15. The CDR3 is made up of 15 amino acids.

On this clone: This sample includes further DNA sequences coding for the same CDR3. This chain joins TRBV6-5 and TRBJ2-7, with 7 bases lining up with TRBD2. The germline gives CDR1 MNHEY, CDR2 SVGAGI. The trim removed 4 bases at V and 6 bases at J, leaving 3 bases unmatched. This CDR3 has 12 amino acids. In nucleotides, the CDR3 is TGTGCCAGCAGTTCCCCGGGGGGCGAGCAGTACTTC. Amino acids: CASSSPGGEQYF.

The CDR3 nucleotides read TGTGCCAGCAGACGACTAGCGGAGCCCCTGAATACGCAGTATTTT. This codes for CASRRLAEPLNTQYF. The chain has TRBV27 and TRBJ2-3; TRBD2 matches 9 bases. The length of the CDR3 is 15 residues. From germline, CDR1 is MNHEY and CDR2 SMNVEV (reference sequence). The ends lost 6 bases at V and 7 bases at J; junction bases unmatched: 11.

Note on this clone: At the DNA level, this CDR3 is encoded by other sequences in the same sample as well. This rearrangement joins TRBV6-5 to TRBJ1-3; tentative D call: TRBD1 (5 bases). The germline V and J ends were trimmed by 0 bases and 0 bases, with 6 bases remaining between them. This CDR3 contains 15 residues. CDR1 and CDR2 from the germline V gene are MNHEY and SVGAGI. The CDR3 here is CASSYSRGSGNTIYF. CDR3 nucleotides: TGTGCCAGCAGTTACTCGAGGGGCTCTGGAAACACCATATATTTT.

The chain is built from TRBV11-3 and TRBJ2-3; D gene ambiguous. V gave up 5 bases and J gave up 4 bases, with 7 bases separating them. Germline V gene sequence: CDR1 SGHNT, CDR2 YENEEA. This CDR3 region has 12 residues. CDR3 sequence: CASSSLADTQYF. CDR3 bases: TGTGCCAGCAGCAGTCTGGCAGATACGCAGTATTTT.

The chain joins TRBV27 to TRBJ2-4; possibly TRBD1 or TRBD2 for D (6 bases each). Trimming cost V 7 bases and J 7 bases, with 14 bases left between them. CDR1 is MNHEY, CDR2 SMNVEV, per germline (reference sequence). This CDR3 has 13 residues. The chain's CDR3 is CASMERGGNIQYF. The DNA for the CDR3 is TGTGCCAGCATGGAGAGAGGGGGGAACATTCAGTACTTC.

The CDR3 spells CASSLQGVQETQYF. The DNA of the CDR3 is TGTGCCAGCAGCCTACAGGGGGTCCAAGAGACCCAGTACTTC. The chain has TRBV13 and TRBJ2-5, with 8 bases identical to TRBD1. The germline V gene encodes CDR1 PRHDT and CDR2 FYEKMQ (reference sequence). CDR3 size: 14 residues. V was pared by 5 bases and J by 1 base, with 3 bases of the junction left unmatched.

This chain connects TRBV7-9 to TRBJ1-2; no definite D call. Germline CDR1 reads SEHNR; CDR2 reads FQNEAQ (reference sequence). The V and J ends lost 3 bases and 3 bases respectively, with 5 bases between them. This CDR3 contains 12 residues. CDR3 residues: CASSLAHYGYTF. DNA of the CDR3: TGTGCCAGCAGCTTGGCCCACTATGGCTACACCTTC.

This clone was picked up a small number of times. J is TRBJ1-1 and V is TRBV6-5, with D unclear. This CDR3 contains 14 residues. Trimming took 7 bases from V and 0 from J, leaving 12 bases between them. Germline lookup yields CDR1 MNHEY and CDR2 SVGAGI. In nucleotides, the CDR3 is TGTGCCAGCAAGGACGGGCTCGTGAACACTGAAGCTTTCTTT. It is translated as CASKDGLVNTEAFF.

V gene TRBV30 combines with J gene TRBJ1-2, with 11 positions matching TRBD1. V trimming: 0 bases; J trimming: 7 bases; junction bases outside the gene matches: 4. Germline-derived CDR1 and CDR2 are GTSNPN and SVGIG (reference sequence). The CDR3 is made up of 14 amino acids. The CDR3 protein is CAWSVLGQGVGYTF. The CDR3 nucleotides read TGTGCCTGGAGTGTATTGGGACAGGGGGTTGGCTACACCTTC.

The chain has TRBV27 and TRBJ1-3; D unclear. V lost 8 bases to trimming and J lost 0 bases, with 8 bases between them. The CDR3 contains 13 residues. Germline loops: CDR1 MNHEY, CDR2 SMNVEV (reference sequence). Here the CDR3 reads CASEGFSGNTIYF. CDR3 DNA sequence: TGTGCCAGCGAGGGATTCTCTGGAAACACCATATATTTT.

The rearrangement uses TRBV19 and TRBJ1-2; D is ambiguous. V lost 5 bases, J lost 3 bases, and 10 bases lay in between. The germline V gene has CDR1 LNHDA and CDR2 SQIVND (reference sequence). This CDR3 contains 13 residues. Here the CDR3 reads CASSLKGYYGYTF. The CDR3 DNA reads as TGTGCCAGTAGTTTAAAGGGTTACTATGGCTACACCTTC. Looking up the rest from reference TRBV19 and TRBJ1-2 gives the full variable domain: DGGITQSPKYLFRKEGQNVTLSCEQNLNHDAMYWYRQDPGQGLRLIYYSQIVNDFQKGDIAEGYSVSREKKESFPLTVTSAQKNPTAFYLCASSLKGYYGYTFGSGTRLTVV.

The J gene is TRBJ1-1, the V gene TRBV10-3; D possibly corresponds to TRBD1 (5 bases). Germline V gives CDR1 ENHRY, CDR2 SYGVKD. This CDR3 spans 16 amino acids. With 3 bases removed from V and 9 bases from J, the gap between germline ends came to 23 bases. The CDR3 sequence is CAISDSKVGGEDKAFF. The CDR3 bases are TGTGCCATCAGTGACTCTAAAGTGGGAGGGGAGGATAAAGCTTTCTTT.

V gene TRBV28 combines with J gene TRBJ2-7; 7 bases are shared with TRBD2. The length of the CDR3 is 15 residues. V shed 3 bases, J shed 3 bases, and the junction held 8 bases outside the gene matches. Germline values: CDR1 MDHEN, CDR2 SYDVKM. The CDR3 DNA reads TGTGCCAGCAGTTTTCAGACCAGCGGGAACTACGAGCAGTACTTC. This encodes CASSFQTSGNYEQYF.

This chain links TRBV21-1 with TRBJ2-7. TRBV21-1 is noted as a pseudogene. The CDR3 runs 15 residues. Here the CDR3 DNA reads TGTGCCAGCAGCAAAGTGGGTAGGGACTCCTACGAGCAGTACTTC. It is translated as CASSKVGRDSYEQYF.

The V and J genes are TRBV2 and TRBJ1-5; the D is unclear. Trimming shortened V by 6 bases and J by 0 bases, and 12 bases separated the two germline ends. This CDR3 region has 15 residues. Germline-derived CDR1 and CDR2 are SNHLY and FYNNEI. Here the CDR3 reads CASREQSLSNQPQHF. CDR3 nucleotide sequence: TGTGCCAGCAGGGAACAGTCCCTTAGCAATCAGCCCCAGCATTTT.

DNA for the CDR3: TGTGCCAGCAGTTTGAACAGCGACATGAACACTGAAGCTTTCTTT. Its protein product is CASSLNSDMNTEAFF. The rearrangement joins TRBV6-2 or TRBV6-3 to TRBJ1-1; D unresolved. V lost 4 bases to trimming and J lost 0 bases, with 12 bases between them. The CDR3 covers 15 residues. Germline loops: CDR1 MNHEY, CDR2 SVGEGT.

This sequence joins TRBV6-5 and TRBJ1-1; D may be TRBD1 (5 bases). The germline V gene has CDR1 MNHEY and CDR2 SVGAGI. Trimming left V 2 bases short and J 3 bases short, with 7 bases between. The CDR3 is made up of 13 amino acids. This chain's CDR3 is CASSYEGHTEAFF. The CDR3, as DNA: TGTGCCAGCAGTTACGAGGGGCACACTGAAGCTTTCTTT.

The V call is TRBV12-3 or TRBV12-4, the J call TRBJ1-2; D is uncertain. The germline V and J ends were trimmed by 1 base and 7 bases, with 7 bases remaining between them. The CDR3 totals 12 residues. CDR3 loop: CASSLVGGGYTF. CDR3 DNA: TGTGCCAGCAGTTTAGTAGGAGGTGGCTACACCTTC.

The table lists this clone with a count of one. The chain recombines TRBV30 with TRBJ1-1; D is possibly TRBD1 (6 bases). V shed 5 bases and J shed 2 bases, with 12 bases lying between them. Germline loops: CDR1 GTSNPN, CDR2 SVGIG (reference sequence). This CDR3 region has 13 residues. The CDR3 spells CAWCIGGNTEAFF. DNA for the CDR3: TGTGCCTGGTGTATAGGGGGAAACACTGAAGCTTTCTTT.

The chain couples TRBV11-2 to TRBJ1-6; no reliable D call. CDR3 length: 15 residues. Germline-derived CDR1 and CDR2 are SGHAT and FQNNGV. Trimming cost V 4 bases and J 7 bases, with 14 bases left between them. CDR3 loop: CASSSPRTGNSPLHF. The CDR3 bases are TGTGCCAGCAGCTCACCCCGGACGGGGAATTCACCCCTCCACTTT.

This clone showed up just once. The rearrangement joins TRBV27 to TRBJ2-5; D uncertain. V was trimmed by 2 bases and J by 5 bases, leaving 12 bases between them. This CDR3 is built from 14 residues. The V gene's germline CDR1 is MNHEY and CDR2 SMNVEV (reference sequence). CDR3 nucleotides: TGTGCCAGCAGTTTAACCGGAACTGGCGAGACCCAGTACTTC. It encodes CASSLTGTGETQYF.

The chain employs TRBV19 and TRBJ2-1; TRBD2 might be the D (6 bases). CDR3 length equals 13 residues. V was trimmed by 4 bases and J by 10 bases, leaving 14 bases between them. The germline V gene encodes CDR1 LNHDA and CDR2 SQIVND (reference sequence). The DNA of the CDR3 is TGTGCCAGTAGTAGTGGGGGGTTTCGGGAGCAGTTCTTC. It encodes CASSSGGFREQFF.

The chain combines TRBV7-2 with TRBJ2-7; unclear D gene. This CDR3 is built from 13 residues. V gave up 0 bases and J gave up 5 bases, with 8 bases separating them. CDR1 and CDR2 (germline): SGHTA, FQGNSA. CDR3 bases: TGTGCCAGCAGCTTAGCCCCTATCGACGAGCAGTACTTC. This codes for CASSLAPIDEQYF.

This rearrangement joins TRBV27 to TRBJ2-7; 7 bases map to TRBD1. The V segment lost 5 bases and the J segment 4 bases; nucleotides outside the gene matches: 8. Germline CDR1 is MNHEY and CDR2 is SMNVEV (reference sequence). The CDR3 totals 14 residues. The CDR3 sequence is CASSPGQNPYEQYF. CDR3 bases: TGTGCCAGCAGTCCGGGACAGAATCCTTACGAGCAGTACTTC.

The chain recombines TRBV2 with TRBJ2-5; 7 bases line up with TRBD2. Per germline, CDR1 SNHLY and CDR2 FYNNEI. CDR3 length: 15 residues. The ends lost 4 bases at V and 4 bases at J; junction bases unmatched: 9. The CDR3 DNA reads as TGTGCCAGCAGTGTAGGCGGGAGACGGGGAGAGACCCAGTACTTC. It is translated as CASSVGGRRGETQYF. Complete variable domain (other parts from reference TRBV2 and TRBJ2-5): EPEVTQTPSHQVTQMGQEVILRCVPISNHLYFYWYRQILGQKVEFLVSFYNNEISEKSEIFDDQFSVERPDGSNFTLKIRSTKLEDSAMYFCASSVGGRRGETQYFGPGTRLLVL.

The chain has TRBV2 and TRBJ1-5; TRBD1 matches at 7 bases. V was clipped by 5 bases and J by 2 bases; unmatched bases: 6. The CDR3 is 15 amino acids. Per the germline V gene, CDR1 is SNHLY and CDR2 is FYNNEI. CDR3 DNA sequence: TGTGCCAGCAGTTACAGGGGAGGCGGCAATCAGCCCCAGCATTTT. Translated, it gives CASSYRGGGNQPQHF.

This chain joins TRBV5-4 and TRBJ2-7, with D possibly called TRBD1 or TRBD2 (5 bases each). The CDR3 loop spans 14 amino acids. The germline CDR1 and CDR2 sequences are SGHNT and YYREEE (reference sequence). With 1 base removed from V and 7 bases from J, the gap between germline ends came to 15 bases. For the CDR3, the DNA is TGTGCCAGCAGCTTGAGTAGCTATGGGGGAGAGCAGTACTTC. It is translated as CASSLSSYGGEQYF. The whole variable domain, remainder taken from reference TRBV5-4 and TRBJ2-7, is ETGVTQSPTHLIKTRGQQVTLRCSSQSGHNTVSWYQQALGQGPQFIFQYYREEENGRGNFPPRFSGLQFPNYSSELNVNALELDDSALYLCASSLSSYGGEQYFGPGTRLTVT.